Shown below are 23 T cell receptor beta chains from a single sample sequenced in a study of CD8+ T cells in alopecia areata. TCR sequencing used cDNA made by reverse transcription of extracted RNA. Profiling relied on immunoSEQ multiplex PCR, and the TCRdb table lists in-frame clones only, not all of them. The sample yields 150,000 or so clones, 45% to 60% seen once. The sequencing input was CD4+ T cells sorted from blood. All receptors derive from a human donor with alopecia areata.

This clone was detected many times. Here the CDR3 DNA reads TGTGCCAGCAGCCAAGACCCCGGGACAGACTATGGCTACACCTTC. Its protein product is CASSQDPGTDYGYTF. The chain uses TRBV14 and TRBJ1-2; 7 bases align to TRBD1. With V trimmed by 0 bases and J by 3 bases, 4 bases remained unmatched. The CDR3 contains 15 residues. Germline V lookup: CDR1 SGHDN, CDR2 FVKESK.

CDR3 sequence (DNA): TGTGCCAGCACTGGCAATACCTACGAGCAGTACTTC. The encoded protein is CASTGNTYEQYF. J is TRBJ2-7 and V is TRBV28; D not certain. Germline V gene lookup returns CDR1 MDHEN and CDR2 SYDVKM. The V and J ends lost 7 bases and 2 bases respectively, with 9 bases between them. This CDR3 spans 12 amino acids. Drawing the rest from reference TRBV28 and TRBJ2-7, the complete variable domain is DVKVTQSSRYLVKRTGEKVFLECVQDMDHENMFWYRQDPGLGLRLIYFSYDVKMKEKGDIPEGYSVSREKKERFSLILESASTNQTSMYLCASTGNTYEQYFGPGTRLTVT.

This clone is labeled as medium-sized (0.01 to 0.1%). The chain joins TRBV28 to TRBJ1-1, with D possibly matching TRBD1 (5 bases). The CDR3 totals 14 residues. Germline V gives CDR1 MDHEN, CDR2 SYDVKM. With 5 bases removed from V and 3 bases from J, the gap between germline ends came to 13 bases. CDR3 residues: CASSTRQGDTEAFF. CDR3 nucleotide sequence: TGTGCCAGCAGTACCCGCCAGGGCGACACTGAAGCTTTCTTT.

This clone was counted only a few times. The rearrangement uses TRBV18 and TRBJ1-1; D uncertain. The CDR3 has 14 residues. V was shortened by 1 base and J by 4 bases, with 10 bases between the two germline ends. Per the germline V gene, CDR1 is KGHSH and CDR2 is LQKENI. The CDR3 here is CASSPRTEGTEAFF. The CDR3 nucleotides are TGTGCCAGCTCACCACGGACGGAGGGCACTGAAGCTTTCTTT.

The rearrangement joins TRBV29-1 to TRBJ2-7; TRBD1 or TRBD2 may be the D gene (5 bases each). V was cut by 6 bases and J by 7 bases, with 16 bases left in between. The CDR3 totals 12 residues. Germline V gives CDR1 SQVTM, CDR2 ANQGSEA. The chain's CDR3 is CSVGDPPVEQYF. CDR3 coding DNA: TGCAGCGTCGGGGACCCTCCCGTTGAGCAGTACTTC.

The chain carries TRBV4-1 and TRBJ2-2; a possible D gene is TRBD1 (6 bases). CDR1 and CDR2 (germline): MGHRA, YSYEKL. The V end lost 0 bases, the J end lost 0 bases, and 11 bases lay between the germline ends. The CDR3 length is 17 residues. The CDR3 is CASSQDKAGANTGELFF. CDR3 nucleotides: TGCGCCAGCAGCCAAGATAAGGCAGGGGCGAACACCGGGGAGCTGTTTTTT.

This clone was picked up a small number of times. Other DNA variants within this sample encode the same CDR3. J is TRBJ2-7 and V is TRBV29-1, with D hard to call. Trimming left V 4 bases short and J 4 bases short, with 8 bases between. CDR3 size: 11 residues. The germline gives CDR1 SQVTM, CDR2 ANQGSEA. Written as DNA, the CDR3 is TGCAGCGTTGCCGGAGAATACGAGCAGTACTTC. Translated, it gives CSVAGEYEQYF.

This clone was seen a handful of times. This chain joins TRBV29-1 and TRBJ2-7; the D is unclear. CDR1 SQVTM and CDR2 ANQGSEA come from the germline V gene. CDR3 size: 16 residues. The germline V and J ends were trimmed by 1 base and 2 bases, with 18 bases remaining between them. The CDR3 DNA reads TGCAGCGTTGAAGGAGCTGGGGATCGGGCCCCCTACGAGCAGTACTTC. Amino acid sequence: CSVEGAGDRAPYEQYF.

The chain carries TRBV7-9 and TRBJ2-7, with D maybe TRBD1 (6 bases). CDR1 and CDR2 from the germline V gene are SEHNR and FQNEAQ (reference sequence). Trimming stripped 5 bases from V and 2 bases from J, with 10 bases between. The CDR3 is made up of 13 amino acids. The CDR3 DNA reads as TGTGCCAGCAGCCCGCCAGGGGCCTACGAGCAGTACTTC. Translation: CASSPPGAYEQYF.

The genes are TRBV19 and TRBJ2-7; 7 bases map to TRBD2. The CDR3 covers 14 residues. Per germline, CDR1 LNHDA and CDR2 SQIVND (reference sequence). The V gene end was trimmed by 1 base and the J gene end by 4 bases; junction bases not matched to a gene: 4. This CDR3 reads CASSIGLATYEQYF. The CDR3 coding sequence is TGTGCCAGTAGTATAGGACTAGCCACGTACGAGCAGTACTTC.

This chain links TRBV19 with TRBJ1-2; D is unresolved. Looked up from germline, CDR1 is LNHDA and CDR2 is SQIVND (reference sequence). V dropped 6 bases and J dropped 4 bases, with 18 bases sitting between them. The CDR3 spans 15 residues. DNA for the CDR3: TGTGCCAGTAGCCCTAGCTGGGCAGTCCTCTATGGCTACACCTTC. Translating it yields CASSPSWAVLYGYTF. Using reference TRBV19 and TRBJ1-2 for the parts outside the CDR3, the full variable domain is DGGITQSPKYLFRKEGQNVTLSCEQNLNHDAMYWYRQDPGQGLRLIYYSQIVNDFQKGDIAEGYSVSREKKESFPLTVTSAQKNPTAFYLCASSPSWAVLYGYTFGSGTRLTVV.

The chain carries TRBV4-1 and TRBJ1-5; the D is unclear. The CDR3 runs 14 residues. V lost 0 bases to trimming and J lost 8 bases, with 11 bases between them. The germline gives CDR1 MGHRA, CDR2 YSYEKL. The CDR3 protein is CASSQDLFGKPQHF. The DNA for the CDR3 is TGCGCCAGCAGCCAAGATTTATTCGGCAAGCCCCAGCATTTT.

This clone was seen a few times. V is TRBV7-9 and J is TRBJ1-1, with TRBD1 as a possible D gene (6 bases). CDR1 SEHNR and CDR2 FQNEAQ come from the germline V gene (reference sequence). V gave up 2 bases and J gave up 7 bases, with 11 bases separating them. The CDR3 totals 13 residues. CDR3 sequence: CASSLKMTGEAFF. CDR3 nucleotides: TGTGCCAGCAGCTTAAAGATGACAGGTGAAGCTTTCTTT.

This clone was recorded a few times. The V gene is TRBV5-4, the J gene TRBJ2-1, with TRBD2 matching over 7 bases. Looked up from germline, CDR1 is SGHNT and CDR2 is YYREEE (reference sequence). Trimming took 4 bases from V and 15 from J; bases not matched to a gene: 16. The CDR3 has 14 amino acids. The CDR3 DNA reads as TGTGCCAGCAGCCCGATTGGGGAGGGGCGGAGTCCGTTCTTC. This encodes CASSPIGEGRSPFF.

This clone was observed a handful of times. The rearrangement uses TRBV6-1 and TRBJ2-3; 10 bases fit TRBD1. CDR3 length: 13 amino acids. Germline CDR1 is MNHNS and CDR2 is SASEGT. After removal of 6 bases from V and 4 bases from J, the junction contained 1 base not matched to a gene. For the CDR3, the DNA is TGTGCCAGCAGGGACAGGGGGGCAGATACGCAGTATTTT. It yields the protein CASRDRGADTQYF.

The chain recombines TRBV5-1 with TRBJ2-1, with TRBD1 matching over 7 bases. CDR3 length: 13 amino acids. J was trimmed by 8 bases and V by 4 bases; bases with no gene match: 6. CDR1 is SGHRS, CDR2 YFSETQ, per germline. In DNA form, the CDR3 reads TGCGCCAGCAGCGGACAGGTTAGGCATGAGCAGTTCTTC. Translation gives CASSGQVRHEQFF.

V and J are TRBV13 and TRBJ2-7; 10 bases map to TRBD1. The CDR3 has 15 amino acids. Trimming removed 3 bases from V and 6 bases from J; junction bases left unmatched: 8. CDR1 PRHDT and CDR2 FYEKMQ come from the germline V gene (reference sequence). Here the CDR3 DNA reads TGTGCCAGCAGCTTGGGAGACAGGGGGCCCCCCGAGCAGTACTTC. Protein: CASSLGDRGPPEQYF.

This clone occurred a few times. The chain links TRBV7-9 to TRBJ2-7; 10 positions match TRBD2. CDR3 size: 16 residues. Per germline, CDR1 SEHNR and CDR2 FQNEAQ (reference sequence). Germline trimming cut 1 base from V and 4 bases from J; bases unmatched to any gene: 7. The CDR3 bases are TGTGCCAGCAGCTTAGGGACTAGCGGAAGGTTATACGAGCAGTACTTC. The encoded protein is CASSLGTSGRLYEQYF.

This chain connects TRBV27 to TRBJ2-7; possible D gene TRBD1, 6 bases. Germline V gives CDR1 MNHEY, CDR2 SMNVEV (reference sequence). The CDR3 totals 14 residues. Trimming took 5 bases from V and 1 from J, leaving 12 bases between them. CDR3 sequence reads: CASSQRTASYEQYF. In DNA, the CDR3 is TGTGCCAGCAGTCAGCGGACAGCTTCCTACGAGCAGTACTTC.

In its sample, this clone was seen a few times. The rearrangement joins TRBV29-1 to TRBJ1-2; 9 positions match TRBD1. The V and J ends lost 4 bases and 3 bases, in that order; junction bases with no gene match: 6. The germline V gene has CDR1 SQVTM and CDR2 ANQGSEA. This CDR3 has 14 amino acids. The CDR3 DNA sequence: TGCAGCGTTGGGCGGACAGGGGAGGACTATGGCTACACCTTC. This encodes CSVGRTGEDYGYTF.

The V call is TRBV18, the J call TRBJ2-5; D possibly matches TRBD1 or TRBD2 (5 bases each). V lost 3 bases and J 4 bases, leaving 18 bases between the germline ends. This CDR3 spans 16 amino acids. Germline lookup yields CDR1 KGHSH and CDR2 LQKENI. The CDR3 sequence: CASSPLVGATRETQYF. For the CDR3, the DNA is TGTGCCAGCTCACCTCTCGTCGGGGCGACGAGAGAGACCCAGTACTTC.

The chain carries TRBV29-1 and TRBJ2-1; 7 bases map to TRBD2. V lost 6 bases to trimming and J lost 6 bases; unmatched junction nucleotides: 5. The CDR3 is 12 residues long. Per the germline V gene, CDR1 is SQVTM and CDR2 is ANQGSEA. Written as DNA, the CDR3 is TGCAGCGTGAAAGCGGGACCCAATGAGCAGTTCTTC. Encoded protein: CSVKAGPNEQFF.

This clone has more than one count but fewer than ten. The chain uses TRBV19 and TRBJ2-1; 7 nucleotides match TRBD1. Germline CDR1 LNHDA, CDR2 SQIVND (reference sequence). CDR3 length: 13 amino acids. Unmatched junction bases numbered 10, after V lost 8 bases and J lost 9 bases. CDR3 in DNA: TGTGCCAGTGACAGGGTAGGTGTGGGTGAGCAGTTCTTC. As protein: CASDRVGVGEQFF.